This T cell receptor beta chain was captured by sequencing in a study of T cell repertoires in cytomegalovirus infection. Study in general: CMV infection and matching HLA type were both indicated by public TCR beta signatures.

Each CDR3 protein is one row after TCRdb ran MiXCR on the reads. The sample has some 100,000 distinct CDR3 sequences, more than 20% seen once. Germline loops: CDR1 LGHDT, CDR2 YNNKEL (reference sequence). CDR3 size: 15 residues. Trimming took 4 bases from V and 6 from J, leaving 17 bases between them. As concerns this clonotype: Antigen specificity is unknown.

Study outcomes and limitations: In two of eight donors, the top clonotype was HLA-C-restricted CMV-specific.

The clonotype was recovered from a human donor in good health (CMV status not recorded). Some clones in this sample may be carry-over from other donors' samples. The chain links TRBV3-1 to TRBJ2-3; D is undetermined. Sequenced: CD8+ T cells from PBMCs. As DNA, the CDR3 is TGTGCCAGCAGCCTTTGGCAGTCTCTATCCGATACGCAGTATTTT. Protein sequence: CASSLWQSLSDTQYF.